This is a list of T cell receptor beta chains from one sample in a study of T cells in Graves' hyperthyroidism and ophthalmopathy. TCRdb passed the multiplex PCR reads through MiXCR, listing each CDR3 protein once. The sample yields hundreds of thousands of distinct CDR3 sequences, roughly 46% seen once. Sequenced input: peripheral blood or thyroid tissue (not recorded which). Receptor source: a woman under 30 with Graves' hyperthyroidism. CDR3s include the opening cysteine and the closing phenylalanine or tryptophan. D genes are given only for firm matches. Only some rows state a clone size, as once, few, many or a class for expanded clones.

d_gene	v_gene	abundance	j_gene	CDR3nt	CDR3aa
TRBD2	TRBV10-3	few	TRBJ2-2	TGTGCCATCAGTCTAGCGGGAGGCCACACCGGGGAGCTGTTTTTT	CAISLAGGHTGELFF
.	TRBV5-1	.	TRBJ2-5	TGCGCCAGCAGCCGACAGGATGGGCCACAAGAGACCCAGTACTTC	CASSRQDGPQETQYF
.	TRBV14	.	TRBJ2-7	TGTGCCAGCAGCCCTGACATATACTACGAGCAGTACTTC	CASSPDIYYEQYF
.	TRBV6-6	.	TRBJ2-7	TGTGCCAGCTTTGGGGAACCCACCTACGAGCAGTACTTC	CASFGEPTYEQYF
.	TRBV2	many	TRBJ2-7	TGTGCCAGCCGTCAGCCTTACGAGCAGTACTTC	CASRQPYEQYF
.	TRBV15	.	TRBJ1-2	TGTGCCACCAGCAGCCCCGGCGGTGGCTGGGGCTACACCTTC	CATSSPGGGWGYTF
TRBD2	TRBV7-3	.	TRBJ2-2	TGTGCCAGCAGCGCCCGATCAGCGGGAGATTCCGGGGAGCTGTTTTTT	CASSARSAGDSGELFF
.	TRBV9	once	TRBJ1-1	TGTGCCAGCAGCCAGCCCGGGGGAGAGGGTAGCACTGAAGCTTTCTTT	CASSQPGGEGSTEAFF
.	TRBV10-3	many	TRBJ1-5	TGTGCCATCAGTGAAACAGTCAATCAGCCCCAGCATTTT	CAISETVNQPQHF
.	TRBV10-3	.	TRBJ1-6	TGTGCCAGCAGTGAGGGGACTGGACGTAATTCACCCCTCCACTTT	CASSEGTGRNSPLHF
.	TRBV7-8	many	TRBJ2-7	TGTGCCAGCAGCCCCAGCCCGGCGGACTACGAGCAGTACTTC	CASSPSPADYEQYF
.	TRBV29-1	many	TRBJ2-7	TGCAGCGTTGGGCCAGGCGGACCCTACGAGCAGTACTTC	CSVGPGGPYEQYF
TRBD1	TRBV7-2	.	TRBJ2-7	TGCGCCAGCAGCCGCGGACAGGACTACGAGCAGTACTTC	CASSRGQDYEQYF
.	TRBV7-9	many	TRBJ2-7	TGTGCCAGCATTCAGTGGCAGGGGACGAGCGAGCAGTACTTC	CASIQWQGTSEQYF
TRBD2	TRBV7-9	.	TRBJ2-5	TGTGCCAGCAGCTTAGTTGGGACTAGCGGGAGCACGCTCGTCGAGACCCAGTACTTC	CASSLVGTSGSTLVETQYF
.	TRBV7-8	few	TRBJ1-1	TGTGCCAGCAGCACCCGTAAGACAGGGAACACTGAAGCTTTCTTT	CASSTRKTGNTEAFF
.	TRBV25-1	.	TRBJ1-2	TGTGCCAGCAGTCCAGGATGGGGGCGCCGGGGCTACACCTTC	CASSPGWGRRGYTF
.	TRBV29-1	.	TRBJ1-6	TGCAGCGGTCAGGGTCGTAATTCACCCCTCCACTTT	CSGQGRNSPLHF
TRBD2	TRBV29-1	few	TRBJ2-3	TGCAGCGTTGCCCCACGGTTAGCGGGAGAGTTGGATACGCAGTATTTT	CSVAPRLAGELDTQYF
.	TRBV10-3	.	TRBJ1-5	TGTGCCATCAGTGAGGGCAACAATCAGCCCCAGCATTTT	CAISEGNNQPQHF
TRBD1	TRBV19	.	TRBJ1-5	TGTGCCAGTAGTATAGATGGGACAGGCAATCAGCCCCAGCATTTT	CASSIDGTGNQPQHF
.	TRBV29-1	.	TRBJ1-5	TGCAGCGTTGTTTCCGGTGGCAATCAGCCCCAGCATTTT	CSVVSGGNQPQHF
.	TRBV10-3	many	TRBJ2-2	TGTGCCATCGGAACAGACTCGAACACCGGGGAGCTGTTTTTT	CAIGTDSNTGELFF
.	TRBV15	.	TRBJ1-1	TGTGCCACCAGCAGCTTCGGGCAAAGCACTGAAGCTTTCTTT	CATSSFGQSTEAFF
TRBD2	TRBV2	.	TRBJ2-7	TGTGCCAGCAGACCCGACCGAGCGGGAGGGAGCTCCTACGAGCAGTACTTC	CASRPDRAGGSSYEQYF
.	TRBV6-5	few	TRBJ1-5	TGTGCCACCCGGAAGGGGTACGGCAATCAGCCCCAGCATTTT	CATRKGYGNQPQHF
TRBD2	TRBV29-1	.	TRBJ2-5	TGCAGCGTCTCTAGCGGGAGTAGGGGAGAGACCCAGTACTTC	CSVSSGSRGETQYF
TRBD1	TRBV29-1	many	TRBJ1-2	TGCAGCGTTGAACAACAGGGGGCTTATGGCTACACCTTC	CSVEQQGAYGYTF
.	TRBV12-3/TRBV12-4	.	TRBJ2-7	TGTGCCAGCAGTTTAGAACGGACTGCGTGGAACTTCGAGCAGTACTTC	CASSLERTAWNFEQYF
TRBD2	TRBV24-1	.	TRBJ2-2	TGTGCCACCAGTGATGTCGGGACTAGCGGGAGGGCCGCCGGGGAGCTGTTTTTT	CATSDVGTSGRAAGELFF
.	TRBV10-2	.	TRBJ2-2	TGCGCCAGCAGTGGAAGGGTAGATAGGAACACCGGGGAGCTGTTTTTT	CASSGRVDRNTGELFF
TRBD1	TRBV29-1	.	TRBJ1-1	TGCAGGCGGACAGGGTCCATAGTTGAAGCTTTCTTT	CRRTGSIVEAFF
.	TRBV10-3	.	TRBJ1-2	TGTGCCATCAGTGAGTCCACCCCATACTATGGCTACACCTTC	CAISESTPYYGYTF
TRBD1	TRBV7-2	.	TRBJ1-1	TGTGCCAGCAGCTTGGTAGGGACAGCTGCTTTCTTT	CASSLVGTAAFF
.	TRBV19	.	TRBJ1-5	TGTGGCGCGGGGGATAGCAATCAGCCCCAGCATTTT	CGAGDSNQPQHF
.	TRBV7-6	.	TRBJ2-7	TGTGCCAGCAGCTCTGACAACGAGCAGTACTTC	CASSSDNEQYF
.	TRBV20-1	few	TRBJ2-5	TGCAGTGCCACGTACAGTCAAGAGACCCAGTACTTC	CSATYSQETQYF
TRBD2	TRBV7-9	many	TRBJ2-7	TGTGCCAGCAGCTGGGAGGGGGAGCAGTACTTC	CASSWEGEQYF
TRBD1	TRBV20-1	.	TRBJ2-7	TGCAGTGCCCCGGGACAGAACTACGAGCAGTACTTC	CSAPGQNYEQYF
.	TRBV7-3	many	TRBJ1-1	TGTGCCAGCAGCTTGGGGGAGGGGACGACTGAAGCTTTCTTT	CASSLGEGTTEAFF
.	TRBV9	many	TRBJ1-1	TGTGCCAGCAGCTTCGGGCGGGAGGGCACTGAAGCTTTCTTT	CASSFGREGTEAFF
.	TRBV7-2	.	TRBJ2-3	TGTGCCAGCAGCCCGCCGGAGGGCACAGATACGCAGTATTTT	CASSPPEGTDTQYF
TRBD2	TRBV20-1	.	TRBJ2-5	TGCAGTGCTAGAGATGGGGGACTAGCGGGAGGTCTAGAGACCCAGTACTTC	CSARDGGLAGGLETQYF
.	TRBV19	.	TRBJ1-4	TGTGCCAGTAGCAGCCAGGGGCTTAATGAAAAACTGTTTTTT	CASSSQGLNEKLFF
.	TRBV5-1	.	TRBJ1-5	TGCGCCAGCAAGGTCGATGGTTATAGCAATCAGCCCCAGCATTTT	CASKVDGYSNQPQHF
.	TRBV19	once	TRBJ1-1	TGTGCCATACTAGGGGTTAGGGAAGCTTTCTTT	CAILGVREAFF